This entry features one T cell receptor (beta chain) sequence. Antigen unknown. Incorporated into the TCR beta cDNA libraries were unique molecular identifiers, which served to reduce PCR and sequencing biases. The source material, roughly 0.9 to 11 million T cells, gave rise to about 490,000 cDNA molecules. TCRdb re-called the PCR reads through MiXCR, storing one row per CDR3 protein. The table has 750,000 to 950,000 distinct CDR3 sequences, 53% seen once. These data belong to a study of post-analysis software for immune sequencing data. Study-wide background: The patients showed relapsing-remitting, secondary progressive and progressive-relapsing multiple sclerosis courses.

This CDR3 has 17 residues. The V gene's germline CDR1 is SGHVS and CDR2 FNYEAQ. After removal of 0 bases from V and 0 bases from J, the junction contained 6 bases not matched to a gene. Study findings and constraints: Under the F measure, samples that were prepared in one batch clustered strongly together. About 5 TRBV segments were more frequent in patients than controls; TRBV5-6, TRBV5-1 and TRBV20-1 belonged to this group. For normalized Chao1 diversity, multiple sclerosis patients scored significantly lower than controls did.

The clonotype originates from a girl aged 10 to 17 with multiple sclerosis. The material sequenced was blood. The chain has TRBV7-6 and TRBJ2-3, with 7 nucleotides matching TRBD2. The CDR3 coding sequence is TGTGCCAGCAGCTTAGCGCGTAGCGGGCATAGCACAGATACGCAGTATTTT. It is translated as CASSLARSGHSTDTQYF.